The rows below give T cell receptor beta chains drawn from one sample of a study of shared clonotypes between healthy human individuals. Clones were sequenced by immunoSEQ multiplex PCR, and TCRdb holds only the in-frame ones, with some missing. In the table there are some 530,000 clones, roughly 80% of which are singletons. Sample: PBMCs. Receptors were obtained from a woman aged 40 to 55 in good health. Some clones in this sample may be carry-over from other donors' samples. Both conserved end residues are part of each CDR3. The D gene is left open where the match is weak. Clone size is shown for a subset of rows, as once, few, many or a class of expanded clone.

clone_size d_call j_call v_call cdr3_nt cdr3_aa
. TRBD2 TRBJ2-1 TRBV5-6 TGTGCCAGCACCCCGTGGGGGGGTCGCGTCGAGCAGTTCTTC CASTPWGGRVEQFF
. . TRBJ2-7 TRBV7-2 TGTGCCAGCGGCTTAGTCCATGCCAGCTCCTACGAGCAGTACTTC CASGLVHASSYEQYF
. . TRBJ2-3 TRBV4-1 TGCGCCAGCAGCCAAGGGGCGGGGACAGATACGCAGTATTTT CASSQGAGTDTQYF
many TRBD2 TRBJ2-5 TRBV7-2 TGTGCCAGCAGCTTATTGGGGGGGGAGACCCAGTACTTC CASSLLGGETQYF
few . TRBJ2-2 TRBV7-2 TGTGCCAGCAGCCGAGATACCGGGGAGCTGTTTTTT CASSRDTGELFF
. TRBD2 TRBJ2-7 TRBV28 TGTGCCAGCAGTTCCCCCGGACTAGCGGGAGACTACGAGCAGTACTTC CASSSPGLAGDYEQYF
few . TRBJ1-4 TRBV5-1 TGCGCCAGCACCTACCTCCGGGACAACGAAAAACTGTTTTTT CASTYLRDNEKLFF
. . TRBJ2-7 TRBV19 TGTGCCAGTAGTATGCGGGACAGCAGCTCCTACGAGCAGTACTTC CASSMRDSSSYEQYF
once . TRBJ2-5 TRBV5-1 TGCGCCAGCAGCTTGGGGCACGTAAAAGAGACCCAGTACTTC CASSLGHVKETQYF
. TRBD2 TRBJ2-1 TRBV7-7 TGTGCTAGCAGCTTAGAACTAGCGGGCCCCAATGAGCAGTTCTTC CASSLELAGPNEQFF
few . TRBJ2-2 TRBV19 TGTGCCAGTAGTATAGTTCCCTTGGGCGGGGAGCTGTTTTTT CASSIVPLGGELFF
. TRBD2 TRBJ2-1 TRBV29-1 TGCAGCGTCTCCACTAGCGGCCTATACAATGAGCAGTTCTTC CSVSTSGLYNEQFF
. . TRBJ2-7 TRBV15 TGTGCCACCAGCAGAGATTCCAACTACGAGCAGTACTTC CATSRDSNYEQYF
. . TRBJ2-5 TRBV15 TGTGCCACCAGCAGCCGACGATCGGCGGAGACCCAGTACTTC CATSSRRSAETQYF
. . TRBJ2-3 TRBV19 TGTGCCAGTAGTACAGTAGAAGAGGGTAGACACACAGATACGCAGTATTTT CASSTVEEGRHTDTQYF
few TRBD1 TRBJ1-1 TRBV7-3 TGTGCCAGCAGCTTAGGGACAGGGGAGAACACTGAAGCTTTCTTT CASSLGTGENTEAFF
. TRBD1 TRBJ1-1 TRBV10-3 TGTGCCACAGGGGGTACCACAGGGGAGAACACTGAAGCTTTCTTT CATGGTTGENTEAFF
. TRBD1 TRBJ1-2 TRBV4-3 TGCGCCAGCAGCAACGGACAGGGGATGAGCTACACCTTC CASSNGQGMSYTF
. TRBD2 TRBJ2-7 TRBV19 TGTGCCTCTGCTGGGACTAGCGGGAGGGGTGAGCAGTACTTC CASAGTSGRGEQYF
few . TRBJ1-3 TRBV6-5 TGTGCCAGCAGTTACCGGTGGAGTTCTGGAAACACCATATATTTT CASSYRWSSGNTIYF
. . TRBJ2-7 TRBV5-1 TGCGCCAGCAGCTTGGTCAGGGGCTCCTACGAGCAGTACTTC CASSLVRGSYEQYF
once . TRBJ1-3 TRBV5-1 TGCGCCAGCAGCAGGGACAAGGTTGGAAACACCATATATTTT CASSRDKVGNTIYF
. . TRBJ2-7 TRBV28 TGTGCCAGCAGCTTGGGCCTCAGACGGCCAGGATCGCTGTACTTC CASSLGLRRPGSLYF
. TRBD2 TRBJ2-1 TRBV19 TGTGCCAGTACCCCCTATACGGGTAGTTATAGCGGGGGCTCCTACAATGAGCAGTTCTTC CASTPYTGSYSGGSYNEQFF
. . TRBJ1-1 TRBV6-5 TGTGCCAGCAGTTACTCTGTAGGGAACACTGAAGCTTTCTTT CASSYSVGNTEAFF
. TRBD2 TRBJ2-1 TRBV7-2 TGTGCCAGCAGCTTAGAACTAGCGAACAATGAGCAGTTCTTC CASSLELANNEQFF
. . TRBJ1-4 TRBV2 TGTGCCAGCTCAATTTCGCAGTGGGCCAAACTGTTTTTT CASSISQWAKLFF
. TRBD1 TRBJ2-7 TRBV6-5 TGTGCCAGCAGTTCTCCGGGACAGGGGGCGAGAGAGCAGTACTTC CASSSPGQGAREQYF
many TRBD1 TRBJ1-5 TRBV27 TGTGCCAGCAGTTTTGGGACAGGGGGGGAACAGCCCCAGCATTTT CASSFGTGGEQPQHF
once TRBD1 TRBJ2-7 TRBV18 TGTGCCAGCTCACGAGCCCCGGGACAGAACTACGAGCAGTACTTC CASSRAPGQNYEQYF
. . TRBJ1-1 TRBV6-5 TGTGCCAGCAGCCCCGCCGAGGTTTGGTTTCATGAAGCTTTCTTT CASSPAEVWFHEAFF
. . TRBJ2-1 TRBV20-1 TGCAGTGCTAGAGATCGGAATGAGCAGTTCTTC CSARDRNEQFF
. . TRBJ2-7 TRBV5-5 TGTGCCAGCAGCCCAGGACCGAGCTCCTACGAGCAGTACTTC CASSPGPSSYEQYF
many . TRBJ1-3 TRBV7-6 TGTGCCAGCAGCTTAGGCCGAGGGGGGAGTGGTGGAAACACCATATATTTT CASSLGRGGSGGNTIYF
. . TRBJ1-5 TRBV27 TGTGCCAGCAGTACCAGACTGAATCAGCCCCAGCATTTT CASSTRLNQPQHF
once TRBD2 TRBJ2-1 TRBV19 TGTGCCAGTAGTATTGGGGCTAGCGGGAACAATGAGCAGTTCTTC CASSIGASGNNEQFF
. . TRBJ2-1 TRBV18 TGTGCCAGCTCCCTGGGGGGGACACCCTACAATGAGCAGTTCTTC CASSLGGTPYNEQFF
many . TRBJ1-1 TRBV19 TGTGCCAGTAGCCGGCGGATGACACAGGTTACGAACACTGAAGCTTTCTTT CASSRRMTQVTNTEAFF
. TRBD2 TRBJ2-1 TRBV7-9 TGTGCCAGCAGCTTAGTGGGTATAGCGGGAGGAGATGAGCAGTTCTTC CASSLVGIAGGDEQFF
. TRBD2 TRBJ2-3 TRBV2 TGTGCCAGCAGTGTTTCTAGCGGTCCTGGTAGTACGCAGTATTTT CASSVSSGPGSTQYF
. . TRBJ1-3 TRBV13 TGTGCCAGCAGGTGGGGCTCTGGAAACACCATATATTTT CASRWGSGNTIYF
once . TRBJ2-7 TRBV4-3 TGCGCCAGCAGCCAAGTGTATAGCAGATTACGCTACGAGCAGTACTTC CASSQVYSRLRYEQYF
once . TRBJ2-5 TRBV7-2 TGTGCCAGCTCTCGGGGGACTCCGGAGACCCAGTACTTC CASSRGTPETQYF
few . TRBJ2-5 TRBV21-1 TGTGCCAGCAGCAAAGACGCAGCGGGAGCGGAAGAGCAGTACTTC CASSKDAAGAEEQYF
. . TRBJ2-1 TRBV4-3 TGCGCCAGCAGCCAAGAAGTGGAGAATGAGCAGTTCTTC CASSQEVENEQFF